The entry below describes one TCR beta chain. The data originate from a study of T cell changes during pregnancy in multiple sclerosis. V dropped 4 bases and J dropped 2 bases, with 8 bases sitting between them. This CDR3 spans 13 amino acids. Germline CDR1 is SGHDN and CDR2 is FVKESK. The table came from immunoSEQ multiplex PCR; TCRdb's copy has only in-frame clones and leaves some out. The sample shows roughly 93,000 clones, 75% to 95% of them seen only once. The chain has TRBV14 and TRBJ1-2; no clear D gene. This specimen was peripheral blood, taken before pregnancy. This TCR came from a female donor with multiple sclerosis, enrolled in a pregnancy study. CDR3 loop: CASSRGINYGYTF. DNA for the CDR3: TGTGCCAGCAGCCGAGGGATCAACTATGGCTACACCTTC. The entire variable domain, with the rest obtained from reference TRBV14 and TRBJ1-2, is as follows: EAGVTQFPSHSVIEKGQTVTLRCDPISGHDNLYWYRRVMGKEIKFLLHFVKESKQDESGMPNNRFLAERTGGTYSTLKVQPAELEDSGVYFCASSRGINYGYTFGSGTRLTVV.